The 7 T cell receptor beta chains reported below all come from one sample, sequenced in a study of blood T cell repertoires in COVID-19. The repertoire was sequenced with immunoSEQ multiplex PCR; TCRdb's copy has only in-frame clones and lacks some. The sample lists around 200,000 clones; approximately 81% were seen once. What was sequenced was peripheral blood. These receptors all stem from a person aged 70 to 79 with COVID-19, enrolled during active disease.

The sample holds a few counts of this clone. The chain combines TRBV29-1 with TRBJ2-1; TRBD2 matches 14 bases. The CDR3 has 16 amino acids. Germline lookup yields CDR1 SQVTM and CDR2 ANQGSEA. The V gene end was trimmed by 6 bases and the J gene end by 1 base; junction bases not matched to a gene: 5. The CDR3 loop reads CSVTGLAGGSYNEQFF. The DNA of the CDR3 is TGCAGCGTAACAGGACTAGCGGGAGGTTCCTACAATGAGCAGTTCTTC.

The genes are TRBV6-6 and TRBJ1-2; TRBD1 might be the D (6 bases). The CDR3 contains 15 residues. V dropped 7 bases and J dropped 2 bases, with 17 bases sitting between them. Germline V gives CDR1 MNHNY, CDR2 SVGAGI (reference sequence). The CDR3 is CASTKKKGENYGYTF. The DNA for the CDR3 is TGTGCCAGCACCAAAAAAAAGGGGGAGAACTATGGCTACACCTTC.

The CDR3 DNA sequence: TGTGCCAGCAGTCCGGGACAGGGGGCCAAAAACATTCAGTACTTC. This translates into CASSPGQGAKNIQYF. The chain has TRBV6-2 or TRBV6-3 and TRBJ2-4; 10 bases are a match to TRBD1. The J segment lost 1 base and the V segment lost 5 bases, leaving 2 bases of the junction unmatched. The germline V gene has CDR1 MNHEY and CDR2 SVGEGT. The CDR3 length is 15 residues.

J is TRBJ1-6 and V is TRBV14, with 8 bases matching TRBD1. Germline values: CDR1 SGHDN, CDR2 FVKESK. The CDR3 spans 16 residues. V gave up 4 bases and J gave up 9 bases; unmatched junction bases: 11. The CDR3 DNA sequence: TGTGCCAGCAGCCGGTCTGGACAGGGCGAGTCTTCACCCCTCCACTTT. The encoded protein is CASSRSGQGESSPLHF. The entire variable domain, with the rest obtained from reference TRBV14 and TRBJ1-6, is as follows: EAGVTQFPSHSVIEKGQTVTLRCDPISGHDNLYWYRRVMGKEIKFLLHFVKESKQDESGMPNNRFLAERTGGTYSTLKVQPAELEDSGVYFCASSRSGQGESSPLHFGNGTRLTVT.

This clone was found once. The chain combines TRBV6-5 with TRBJ1-5; 7 nucleotides match TRBD1. There are 14 residues in the CDR3. CDR1 is MNHEY and CDR2 is SVGAGI in the germline V gene. V lost 6 bases to trimming and J lost 3 bases; unmatched junction nucleotides: 5. The CDR3 reads CASSLTGFNQPQHF. As DNA, the CDR3 is TGTGCCAGCAGCCTGACAGGGTTCAATCAGCCCCAGCATTTT.

The chain employs TRBV7-6 and TRBJ2-4; TRBD1 might be the D (5 bases). This CDR3 comprises 16 residues. The germline gives CDR1 SGHVS, CDR2 FNYEAQ. CDR3 amino acids: CATSKGRVGAKNIQYF. The CDR3 coding sequence is TGTGCTACCAGCAAGGGCAGGGTGGGGGCCAAAAACATTCAGTACTTC.

The V call is TRBV6-2 or TRBV6-3, the J call TRBJ2-7; tentative D call: TRBD2 (5 bases). The CDR3 has 15 residues. The germline CDR1 and CDR2 sequences are MNHEY and SVGEGT. The V end lost 1 base, the J end lost 4 bases, and 14 bases lay between the germline ends. CDR3 nucleotide sequence: TGTGCCAGCAGTTACTTCACTAGATCTAGGTACGAGCAGTACTTC. It encodes CASSYFTRSRYEQYF.